Each of the 31 T cell receptor beta chains below was sequenced from the same sample in a study of Ad26.COV2.S vaccination and SARS-CoV-2 variants. Sequencing used immunoSEQ multiplex PCR; TCRdb keeps in-frame clones, though not all of them. The table records hundreds of thousands of clones, around 90% of them present only once. As for treatment: around 19 received Ad26.COV2.S at low or high dose, single or two shots; 5 received placebo; per-sample allocation not given. Each sample was drawn 63 days after the first injection (of vaccine or placebo). The sample here was peripheral blood, taken in a trial of Ad26.COV2.S vaccine versus placebo. These receptor sequences come from a person aged 18-65 years who received the Ad26.COV2.S COVID-19 vaccine or a placebo.

This rearrangement joins TRBV5-1 to TRBJ2-3, with D uncertain. The V gene's germline CDR1 is SGHRS and CDR2 YFSETQ. Trimming took off 0 bases at V and 3 bases at J, with 5 bases between the two ends. This CDR3 comprises 13 residues. DNA of the CDR3: TGCGCCAGCAGCTTGGTCTCGACAGATACGCAGTATTTT. Translating gives CASSLVSTDTQYF.

CDR3: CASSKVWAGVGQGEGGELFF. The CDR3 DNA is TGTGCCAGCAGCAAAGTATGGGCGGGAGTAGGACAGGGTGAGGGCGGGGAGCTGTTTTTT. The chain links TRBV21-1 to TRBJ2-2; the tabulated D call, TRBD1, remains unverified against the DNA. TRBV21-1 corresponds to a pseudogene. This CDR3 has 20 residues.

The V and J genes are TRBV6-5 and TRBJ2-4; D might be TRBD1 or TRBD2, each matching 6 bases. CDR1 is MNHEY, CDR2 SVGAGI, per germline. The V gene lost 11 bases and the J gene lost 9 bases, with 17 bases spanning the gap. This CDR3 comprises 12 residues. The CDR3: CASSIGGSIQYF. The CDR3 nucleotides are TGTGCCTCATCCATCGGGGGCTCCATTCAGTACTTC.

This chain uses TRBV4-3 with TRBJ2-1; no clear D gene. Germline CDR1 reads LGHNA; CDR2 reads YSLEER. This CDR3 has 14 amino acids. The V and J ends lost 0 bases and 7 bases respectively, with 10 bases between them. CDR3 residues: CASSQEPGRNEQFF. The CDR3, as DNA: TGCGCCAGCAGCCAAGAGCCAGGAAGGAATGAGCAGTTCTTC.

The chain couples TRBV4-1 to TRBJ1-4, with 9 bases that match TRBD1. Trimming removed 0 bases from V and 8 bases from J; junction bases left unmatched: 16. The CDR3 contains 19 residues. Germline lookup yields CDR1 MGHRA and CDR2 YSYEKL. Here the CDR3 DNA reads TGCGCCAGCAGCCAAGATAGGGAGGAGTGGGGACAGGGAGAGGAAAAACTGTTTTTT. Translated, it gives CASSQDREEWGQGEEKLFF.

The chain uses TRBV29-1 and TRBJ2-1, with D tentatively TRBD1 (5 bases). Germline V gives CDR1 SQVTM, CDR2 ANQGSEA. V lost 4 bases and J lost 10, with 8 bases in between. The CDR3 runs to 10 residues. The CDR3 sequence is CSVGGEEQFF. The DNA of the CDR3 is TGCAGCGTTGGGGGCGAGGAGCAGTTCTTC.

The chain carries TRBV4-2 and TRBJ1-4, with no clear D. Looked up from germline, CDR1 is LGHNA and CDR2 is YNFKEQ. Trimming shortened V by 0 bases and J by 2 bases, and 16 bases separated the two germline ends. CDR3 size: 18 residues. For the CDR3, the DNA is TGTGCCAGCAGCCAAGAAGGATCGGGGTTGCGCACTAATGAAAAACTGTTTTTT. Translated: CASSQEGSGLRTNEKLFF.

Only one count was recorded for this clone. The chain combines TRBV7-2 with TRBJ1-5; D unclear. V dropped 4 bases and J dropped 7 bases, with 8 bases sitting between them. The germline CDR1 and CDR2 sequences are SGHTA and FQGNSA. CDR3 size: 12 residues. CDR3 bases: TGTGCCAGCAGCTCCCCCGGGCAGCCCCAGCATTTT. It yields the protein CASSSPGQPQHF.

This clone was seen just once. J is TRBJ2-5 and V is TRBV15, with TRBD2 as a possible D gene (6 bases). V was trimmed by 5 bases and J by 4 bases, leaving 11 bases between them. The germline gives CDR1 LNHNV, CDR2 YYDKDF (reference sequence). The CDR3 loop spans 13 amino acids. The CDR3 here is CATSYRLGETQYF. Written as DNA, the CDR3 is TGTGCCACCAGCTACCGACTAGGAGAGACCCAGTACTTC. The full variable domain, rest sourced from reference TRBV15 and TRBJ2-5, is DAMVIQNPRYQVTQFGKPVTLSCSQTLNHNVMYWYQQKSSQAPKLLFHYYDKDFNNEADTPDNFQSRRPNTSFCFLDIRSPGLGDTAMYLCATSYRLGETQYFGPGTRLLVL.

V and J are TRBV19 and TRBJ1-1; D uncertain. The CDR3 totals 13 residues. The V end was cut by 0 bases, the J end by 1 base, with 3 bases between. Germline CDR1 is LNHDA and CDR2 is SQIVND (reference sequence). Here the CDR3 DNA reads TGTGCCAGTAGTATAGACCCGAACACTGAAGCTTTCTTT. Protein sequence: CASSIDPNTEAFF.

The J gene is TRBJ2-6, the V gene TRBV6-5; D gene ambiguous. The CDR3 is made up of 14 amino acids. Germline CDR1 reads MNHEY; CDR2 reads SVGAGI. V gave up 6 bases and J gave up 0 bases, with 6 bases separating them. The CDR3 nucleotides read TGTGCCAGCAGCGACGGCTCTGGGGCCAACGTCCTGACTTTC. Protein sequence: CASSDGSGANVLTF.

This clone was counted a single time. The chain links TRBV6-2 or TRBV6-3 to TRBJ2-7, with D unclear. Germline CDR1 reads MNHEY; CDR2 reads SVGEGT. Trimming took 4 bases from V and 7 from J, leaving 14 bases between them. This CDR3 region has 13 residues. CDR3 DNA: TGTGCCAGCAGTTCGGGCCCTCCCGGGGAGCAGTACTTC. Translation gives CASSSGPPGEQYF.

The V and J genes are TRBV28 and TRBJ2-1; unclear D gene. The CDR3 contains 15 residues. Germline V gene lookup returns CDR1 MDHEN and CDR2 SYDVKM. The V end was cut by 8 bases, the J end by 4 bases, with 18 bases between. CDR3 in amino acids: CASVSEEIQYNEQFF. The CDR3 DNA follows: TGTGCCAGCGTTTCGGAAGAGATTCAATACAATGAGCAGTTCTTC.

The V and J genes are TRBV11-2 and TRBJ1-1; maybe TRBD1 (5 bases). Trimming cost V 6 bases and J 1 base, with 9 bases left between them. Germline CDR1 reads SGHAT; CDR2 reads FQNNGV. The CDR3 extends over 13 amino acids. Here the CDR3 reads CASRRGQNTEAFF. The CDR3 region has the DNA TGTGCCAGCAGGAGAGGACAGAACACTGAAGCTTTCTTT.

The CDR3 reads CASSSDGSSYEQYF. The CDR3 nucleotides read TGTGCCAGCAGTTCGGACGGCAGCTCCTACGAGCAGTACTTC. The chain combines TRBV27 with TRBJ2-7; D is unresolved. V was shortened by 4 bases and J by 0 bases, with 10 bases between the two germline ends. The CDR3 runs to 14 residues. In germline, CDR1 is MNHEY, CDR2 SMNVEV (reference sequence).

The chain recombines TRBV4-3 with TRBJ2-1, with TRBD1 matching over 11 bases. Germline CDR1 reads LGHNA; CDR2 reads YSLEER. This CDR3 contains 17 residues. Unmatched junction bases numbered 3, after V lost 0 bases and J lost 2 bases. For the CDR3, the DNA is TGCGCCAGCAGCCAAGATGGGACAGGGGGGCCCTACAATGAGCAGTTCTTC. The encoded protein is CASSQDGTGGPYNEQFF.

This sequence joins TRBV7-9 and TRBJ2-2; 8 bases map to TRBD2. This CDR3 spans 16 amino acids. From germline, CDR1 is SEHNR and CDR2 FQNEAQ (reference sequence). V lost 4 bases to trimming and J lost 4 bases; unmatched junction nucleotides: 8. The chain's CDR3 is CASSSFAGGPTGELFF. The DNA of the CDR3 is TGTGCCAGCAGCTCCTTTGCGGGAGGACCCACCGGGGAGCTGTTTTTT. Filled out from reference TRBV7-9 and TRBJ2-2, the complete variable domain reads DTGVSQNPRHKITKRGQNVTFRCDPISEHNRLYWYRQTLGQGPEFLTYFQNEAQLEKSRLLSDRFSAERPKGSFSTLEIQRTEQGDSAMYLCASSSFAGGPTGELFFGEGSRLTVL.

J is TRBJ1-2 and V is TRBV5-8; TRBD1 might be the D (6 bases). The length of the CDR3 is 15 residues. V shed 3 bases and J shed 4 bases, with 16 bases lying between them. Germline V gives CDR1 SGHTS, CDR2 YDEGEE. CDR3: CASSYTGLGIYGYTF. CDR3 DNA: TGTGCCAGCAGCTACACAGGGTTGGGTATCTATGGCTACACCTTC.

The rearrangement joins TRBV7-8 to TRBJ2-2; D remains ambiguous. This CDR3 contains 14 residues. Germline V gene sequence: CDR1 SGHVS, CDR2 FQNEAQ. Trimming removed 3 bases from V and 1 base from J, with 6 bases in between. For the CDR3, the DNA is TGTGCCAGCAGCTTTAACAGGAACACCGGGGAGCTGTTTTTT. It yields the protein CASSFNRNTGELFF.

This rearrangement joins TRBV18 to TRBJ2-7; possible D gene TRBD1, 5 bases. Per germline, CDR1 KGHSH and CDR2 LQKENI. The CDR3 has 16 amino acids. V was shortened by 3 bases and J by 3 bases, with 18 bases between the two germline ends. CDR3 sequence reads: CASSPPGRATNYEQYF. The CDR3 DNA reads TGTGCCAGCTCACCGCCGGGCAGGGCCACAAACTACGAGCAGTACTTC.

This clone was seen only a few times. The V call is TRBV6-5, the J call TRBJ1-1; the D is unclear. The V end was cut by 0 bases, the J end by 1 base, with 6 bases between. Germline CDR1 MNHEY, CDR2 SVGAGI. The CDR3 extends over 14 amino acids. CDR3 loop: CASSYSARNTEAFF. For the CDR3, the DNA is TGTGCCAGCAGTTACTCAGCCAGGAACACTGAAGCTTTCTTT.

This chain links TRBV28 with TRBJ1-5; D perhaps matches TRBD1 (5 bases). Germline V gene sequence: CDR1 MDHEN, CDR2 SYDVKM. The CDR3 contains 13 residues. V lost 8 bases, J lost 3 bases, and 11 bases lay in between. CDR3 DNA sequence: TGTGCCAGCGCTCACAGGCCCAATCAGCCCCAGCATTTT. This gives the protein CASAHRPNQPQHF.

This chain uses TRBV15 with TRBJ1-5; a possible D gene is TRBD1 (5 bases). CDR1 and CDR2 from the germline V gene are LNHNV and YYDKDF (reference sequence). V gave up 5 bases and J gave up 4 bases, with 12 bases separating them. CDR3 length: 14 amino acids. CDR3 protein: CATSLGEANQPQHF. The CDR3 region has the DNA TGTGCCACCAGCCTAGGGGAGGCAAATCAGCCCCAGCATTTT. The full variable domain, in which reference TRBV15 and TRBJ1-5 provide the parts outside the CDR3, is DAMVIQNPRYQVTQFGKPVTLSCSQTLNHNVMYWYQQKSSQAPKLLFHYYDKDFNNEADTPDNFQSRRPNTSFCFLDIRSPGLGDTAMYLCATSLGEANQPQHFGDGTRLSIL.

The rearrangement uses TRBV30 and TRBJ2-1, with D unclear. The CDR3 extends over 13 amino acids. CDR1 is GTSNPN and CDR2 is SVGIG in the germline V gene (reference sequence). V dropped 2 bases and J dropped 6 bases, with 11 bases sitting between them. The DNA for the CDR3 is TGTGCCTGGAGTAAGACTGTCCCCAATGAGCAGTTCTTC. The encoded protein is CAWSKTVPNEQFF.

The chain uses TRBV9 and TRBJ1-3; D uncertain. CDR1 SGDLS and CDR2 YYNGEE come from the germline V gene. The CDR3 is 16 amino acids. Trimming removed 0 bases from V and 0 bases from J, with 10 bases in between. This CDR3 is CASSVEAVSSGNTIYF. CDR3 nucleotides: TGTGCCAGCAGCGTAGAAGCGGTAAGCTCTGGAAACACCATATATTTT. Combining the CDR3 with reference TRBV9 and TRBJ1-3 gives the whole variable domain DSGVTQTPKHLITATGQRVTLRCSPRSGDLSVYWYQQSLDQGLQFLIQYYNGEERAKGNILERFSAQQFPDLHSELNLSSLELGDSALYFCASSVEAVSSGNTIYFGEGSWLTVV.

The chain recombines TRBV10-3 with TRBJ1-1, with D perhaps matching TRBD1 (5 bases). CDR3 length equals 16 residues. Per germline, CDR1 ENHRY and CDR2 SYGVKD. Trimming removed 0 bases from V and 4 bases from J, with 15 bases in between. The CDR3 region has the DNA TGTGCCATCAGTGAGTCGAGGGCGGGGGAGATCACTGAAGCTTTCTTT. It yields the protein CAISESRAGEITEAFF.

The chain carries TRBV30 and TRBJ1-2, with D perhaps TRBD1 (5 bases). This CDR3 contains 13 residues. Germline CDR1 reads GTSNPN; CDR2 reads SVGIG (reference sequence). Trimming removed 2 bases at V and 8 bases at J, with 15 bases between. Here the CDR3 reads CAWSPGTSLGYTF. In DNA, the CDR3 is TGTGCCTGGAGTCCCGGGACTTCTCTGGGCTACACCTTC.

The chain couples TRBV18 to TRBJ2-7; 11 bases line up with TRBD1. Germline V gene sequence: CDR1 KGHSH, CDR2 LQKENI. J lost 5 bases, V lost 8 bases, and 8 bases had no gene match. The CDR3 spans 14 residues. The CDR3 coding sequence is TGTGCCAGCGGACCGGGACAGGGGGTTAACGAGCAGTACTTC. Translated: CASGPGQGVNEQYF.

The chain joins TRBV3-1 (or the pseudogene TRBV3-2) to TRBJ2-3; TRBD2 matches at 11 bases. The CDR3 is 15 amino acids. Germline V gene data show CDR1 as LGHDT and CDR2 as YNNKEL (reference sequence). The V and J ends lost 4 bases and 4 bases, in that order; junction bases with no gene match: 4. CDR3 protein: CASSLTSGTADTQYF. The CDR3 bases are TGTGCCAGCAGCCTGACTAGCGGGACTGCAGATACGCAGTATTTT.

CDR3 coding DNA: TGTGCCAGCACCCGGGTTGGGGGCTCAAATGAGCAGTTCTTC. This codes for CASTRVGGSNEQFF. The chain joins TRBV6-5 to TRBJ2-1; D might be TRBD1 (6 bases). The CDR3 sequence is 14 residues long. CDR1 and CDR2 from the germline V gene are MNHEY and SVGAGI. Trimming took off 7 bases at V and 7 bases at J, with 17 bases between the two ends.

A single count supports this clone. This chain joins TRBV5-4 and TRBJ1-2, with D tentatively TRBD1 (5 bases). V was clipped by 4 bases and J by 4 bases, with 17 bases between them. This CDR3 has 15 amino acids. Germline loops: CDR1 SGHNT, CDR2 YYREEE (reference sequence). The CDR3 is CASSEASGLGYGYTF. CDR3 bases: TGTGCCAGCAGCGAAGCCTCGGGGCTTGGCTATGGCTACACCTTC. Combining the CDR3 with reference TRBV5-4 and TRBJ1-2 gives the whole variable domain ETGVTQSPTHLIKTRGQQVTLRCSSQSGHNTVSWYQQALGQGPQFIFQYYREEENGRGNFPPRFSGLQFPNYSSELNVNALELDDSALYLCASSEASGLGYGYTFGSGTRLTVV.